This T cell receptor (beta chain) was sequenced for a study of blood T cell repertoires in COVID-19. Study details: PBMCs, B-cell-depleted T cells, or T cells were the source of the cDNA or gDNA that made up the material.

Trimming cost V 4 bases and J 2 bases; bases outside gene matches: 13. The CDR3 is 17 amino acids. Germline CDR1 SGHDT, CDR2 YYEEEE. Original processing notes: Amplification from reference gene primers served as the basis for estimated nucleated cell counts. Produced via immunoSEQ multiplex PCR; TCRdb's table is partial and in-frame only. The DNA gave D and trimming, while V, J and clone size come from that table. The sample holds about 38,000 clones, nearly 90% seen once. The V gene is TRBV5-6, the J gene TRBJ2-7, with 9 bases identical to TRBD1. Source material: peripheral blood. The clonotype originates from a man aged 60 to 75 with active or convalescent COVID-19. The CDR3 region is CASSRRRTGTGTYEQYF. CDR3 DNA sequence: TGTGCCAGCAGCCGACGACGGACCGGGACAGGGACCTACGAGCAGTACTTC.